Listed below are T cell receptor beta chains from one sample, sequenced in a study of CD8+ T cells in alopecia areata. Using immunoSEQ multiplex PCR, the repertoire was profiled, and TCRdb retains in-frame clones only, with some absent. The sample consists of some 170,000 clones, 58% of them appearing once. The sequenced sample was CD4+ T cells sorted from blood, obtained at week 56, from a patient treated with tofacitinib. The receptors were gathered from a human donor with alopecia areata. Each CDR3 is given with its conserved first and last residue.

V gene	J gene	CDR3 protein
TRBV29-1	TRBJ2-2	CSVSERRPTGELFF
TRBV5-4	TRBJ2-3	CASSPGGQPVPAQYF
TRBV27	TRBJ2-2	CASSFETGRTGELFF
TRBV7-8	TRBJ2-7	CASSLTSGGTYEQYF
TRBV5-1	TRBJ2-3	CASSSNRGIPDTQYF
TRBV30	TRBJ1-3	CAWSVHGSGNTIYF
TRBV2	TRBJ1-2	CASSPQGYYGYTF
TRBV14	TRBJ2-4	CASSQAGIQYF
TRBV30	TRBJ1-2	CAWSRDRPYGYTF
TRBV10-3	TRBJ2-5	CATGSLAETQYF
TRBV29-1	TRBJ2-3	CSVVDDTQYF
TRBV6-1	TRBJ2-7	CASSGGGTYEQYF
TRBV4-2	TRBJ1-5	CASSQVGSNQPQHF
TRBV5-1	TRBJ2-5	CASNLVRQGGTQYF
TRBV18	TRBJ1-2	CASSPPGAGVRTYGYTF
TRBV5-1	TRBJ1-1	CASSLGSGANTEAFF
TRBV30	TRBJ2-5	CAWSGGQGRETQYF
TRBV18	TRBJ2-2	CASSPPRGNTGELFF
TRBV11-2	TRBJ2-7	CASSFLSRGSEQYF